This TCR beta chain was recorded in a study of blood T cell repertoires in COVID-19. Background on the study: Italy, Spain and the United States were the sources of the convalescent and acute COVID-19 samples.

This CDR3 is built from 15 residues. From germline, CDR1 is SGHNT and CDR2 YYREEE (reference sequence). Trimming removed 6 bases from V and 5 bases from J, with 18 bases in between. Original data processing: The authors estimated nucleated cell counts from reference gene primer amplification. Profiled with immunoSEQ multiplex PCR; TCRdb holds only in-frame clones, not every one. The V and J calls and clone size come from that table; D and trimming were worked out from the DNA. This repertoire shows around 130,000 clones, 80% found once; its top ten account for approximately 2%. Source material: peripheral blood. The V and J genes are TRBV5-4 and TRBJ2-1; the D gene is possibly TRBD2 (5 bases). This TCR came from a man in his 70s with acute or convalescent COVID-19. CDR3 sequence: CASTFGLYRDNEQFF. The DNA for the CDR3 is TGTGCCAGCACCTTTGGACTTTACAGAGACAATGAGCAGTTCTTC.